This T cell receptor (beta chain) emerged from a study of blood T cell repertoires in COVID-19. Trimming left V 2 bases short and J 6 bases short, with 19 bases between. Germline V gene sequence: CDR1 LGHDT, CDR2 YNNKEL (reference sequence). CDR3 size: 16 residues. Methods used by the authors: Amplification with reference gene primers provided the estimates of nucleated cell counts. The protocol was immunoSEQ multiplex PCR, while the TCRdb copy is restricted to in-frame clones and leaves out a portion. V and J calls and clone size follow that table, whereas D and trimming were derived from the DNA. The table includes 150,000 to 200,000 clones, 75% to 90% detected once.

This clonotype was obtained from a man between 60 and 75 years old with acute or convalescent COVID-19. The chain combines TRBV3-1 (or the pseudogene TRBV3-2) with TRBJ1-2; D possibly corresponds to TRBD1 (6 bases). Input material: peripheral blood. The CDR3 region has the DNA TGTGCCAGCAGCCAATTCGGAGGGCAGGGGAGGGATGGCTACACCTTC. Encoded protein: CASSQFGGQGRDGYTF.